This TCR beta chain was recovered during a study of cytomegalovirus exposure and HLA in healthy donors. Study-wide results and limits: Listed as cytomegalovirus-associated were more than 150 TCR beta chains.

Some clones are missing from TCRdb's copy, which holds only in-frame ones; the method was immunoSEQ multiplex PCR. This table has over 100,000 clones, 89% appearing once. In the case of this clone: Its antigen remains unidentified.

V lost 0 bases and J 8 bases, leaving 8 bases between the germline ends. Looked up from germline, CDR1 is MGHRA and CDR2 is YSYEKL. CDR3 length equals 13 residues. The donors formed part of the roughly 120-subject validation cohort, distinct from the roughly 700-subject first cohort. The gene calls are TRBV4-1 and TRBJ1-5; D is ambiguous. Specimen: PBMCs. The TCR was taken from a man aged 25 to 40 in good health and CMV-seronegative. The CDR3 spells CASSQDLEEPQHF. DNA of the CDR3: TGCGCCAGCAGCCAAGATTTGGAGGAGCCCCAGCATTTT.